This T cell receptor (beta chain) is from a study of identical twins. MiXCR, run by TCRdb on the 5' RACE reads, gives a single entry per CDR3 protein. Counted here are a few hundred thousand distinct CDR3 sequences, about 13% occurring once; the ten biggest clones make up 4% to 5%. The same sample was also used in a study of yellow fever vaccine responses in identical twins.

Material for sequencing was memory (CD45RO+) T cells sorted from blood. This TCR came from a woman under 30 in good health.

The CDR3 region has the DNA TGTGCCAGCAGTCAGGGTGGGGGAGGATACAATGAGCAGTTCTTC. Protein: CASSQGGGGYNEQFF. J is TRBJ2-1 and V is TRBV6-1; TRBD2 might be the D (6 bases). The V end was cut by 5 bases, the J end by 4 bases, with 15 bases between. Germline loops: CDR1 MNHNS, CDR2 SASEGT. The CDR3 has 15 amino acids.